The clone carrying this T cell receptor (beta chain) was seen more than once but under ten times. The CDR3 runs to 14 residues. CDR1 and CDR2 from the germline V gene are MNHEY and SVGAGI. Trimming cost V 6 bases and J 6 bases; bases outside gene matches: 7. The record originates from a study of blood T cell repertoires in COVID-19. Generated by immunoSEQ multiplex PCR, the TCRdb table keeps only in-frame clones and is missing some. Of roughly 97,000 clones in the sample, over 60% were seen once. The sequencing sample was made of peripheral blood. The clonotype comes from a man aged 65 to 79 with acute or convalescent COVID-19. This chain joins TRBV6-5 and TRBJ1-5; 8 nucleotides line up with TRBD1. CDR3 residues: CASRPGQEGQPQHF. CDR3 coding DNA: TGTGCCAGCAGACCGGGACAGGAAGGTCAGCCCCAGCATTTT.